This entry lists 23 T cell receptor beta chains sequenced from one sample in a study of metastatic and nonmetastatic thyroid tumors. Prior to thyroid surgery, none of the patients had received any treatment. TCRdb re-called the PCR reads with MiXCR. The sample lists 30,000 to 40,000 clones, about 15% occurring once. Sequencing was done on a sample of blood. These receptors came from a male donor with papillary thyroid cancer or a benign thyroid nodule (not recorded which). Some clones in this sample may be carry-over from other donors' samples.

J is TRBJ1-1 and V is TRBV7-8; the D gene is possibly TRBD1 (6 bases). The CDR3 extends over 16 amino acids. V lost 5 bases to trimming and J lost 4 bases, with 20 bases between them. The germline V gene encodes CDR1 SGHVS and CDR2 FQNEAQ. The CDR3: CASSISPGERGTEAFF. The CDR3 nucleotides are TGTGCCAGCAGCATTTCCCCAGGGGAGCGCGGCACTGAAGCTTTCTTT.

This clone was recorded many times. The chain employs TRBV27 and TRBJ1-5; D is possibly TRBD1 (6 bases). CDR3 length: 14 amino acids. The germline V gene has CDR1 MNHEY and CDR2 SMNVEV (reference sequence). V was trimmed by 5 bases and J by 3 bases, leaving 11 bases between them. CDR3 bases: TGTGCCAGCAGTAAAACAGGGATCAATCAGCCCCAGCATTTT. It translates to CASSKTGINQPQHF.

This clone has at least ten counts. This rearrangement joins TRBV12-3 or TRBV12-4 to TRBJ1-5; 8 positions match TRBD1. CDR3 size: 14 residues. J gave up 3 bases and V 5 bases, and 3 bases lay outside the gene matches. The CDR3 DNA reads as TGTGCCAGCAGTAAGGGACAGGACAATCAGCCCCAGCATTTT. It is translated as CASSKGQDNQPQHF.

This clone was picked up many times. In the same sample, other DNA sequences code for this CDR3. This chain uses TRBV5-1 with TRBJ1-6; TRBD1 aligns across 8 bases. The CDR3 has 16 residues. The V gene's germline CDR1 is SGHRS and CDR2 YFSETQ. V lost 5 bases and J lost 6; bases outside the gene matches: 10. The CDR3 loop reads CASRSGQGAINSPLHF. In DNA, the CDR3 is TGCGCCAGCAGATCAGGACAGGGCGCAATTAATTCACCCCTCCACTTT.

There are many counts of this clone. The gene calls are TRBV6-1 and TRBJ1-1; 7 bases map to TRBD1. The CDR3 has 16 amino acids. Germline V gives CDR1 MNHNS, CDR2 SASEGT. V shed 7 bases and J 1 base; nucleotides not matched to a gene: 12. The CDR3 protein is CASKGHRGSANTEAFF. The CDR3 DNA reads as TGTGCCAGCAAGGGGCACAGGGGTTCCGCGAACACTGAAGCTTTCTTT.

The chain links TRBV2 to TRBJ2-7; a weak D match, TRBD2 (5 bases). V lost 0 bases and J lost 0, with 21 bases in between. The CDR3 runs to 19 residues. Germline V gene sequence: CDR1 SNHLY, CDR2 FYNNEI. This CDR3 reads CASSEAGRGGSGHSYEQYF. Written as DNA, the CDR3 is TGTGCCAGCAGTGAAGCGGGGAGAGGTGGCAGTGGCCACTCCTACGAGCAGTACTTC.

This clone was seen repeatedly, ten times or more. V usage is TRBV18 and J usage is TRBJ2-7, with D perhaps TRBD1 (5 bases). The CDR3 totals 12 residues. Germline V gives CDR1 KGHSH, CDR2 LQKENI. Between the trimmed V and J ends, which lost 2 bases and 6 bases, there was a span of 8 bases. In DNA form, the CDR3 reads TGTGCCAGCTCACCAGCAGGGCTCGAGCAGTACTTC. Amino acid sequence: CASSPAGLEQYF.

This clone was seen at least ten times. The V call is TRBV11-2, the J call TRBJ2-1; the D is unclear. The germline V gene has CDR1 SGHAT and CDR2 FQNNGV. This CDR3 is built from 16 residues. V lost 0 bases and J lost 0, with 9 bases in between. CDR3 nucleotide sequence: TGTGCCAGCAGCTTAGATCTACCCAGCTCCTACAATGAGCAGTTCTTC. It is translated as CASSLDLPSSYNEQFF.

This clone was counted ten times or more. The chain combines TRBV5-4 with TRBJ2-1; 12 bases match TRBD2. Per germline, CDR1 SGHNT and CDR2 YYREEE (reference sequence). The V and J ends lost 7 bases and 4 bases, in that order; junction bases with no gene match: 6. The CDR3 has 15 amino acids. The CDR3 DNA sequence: TGTGCCAGCCTACCTAGCGGGAGGGGATACAATGAGCAGTTCTTC. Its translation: CASLPSGRGYNEQFF.

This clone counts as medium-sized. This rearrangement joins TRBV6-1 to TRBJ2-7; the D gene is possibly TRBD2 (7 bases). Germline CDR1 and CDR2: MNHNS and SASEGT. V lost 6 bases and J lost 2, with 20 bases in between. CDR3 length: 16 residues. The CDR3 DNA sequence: TGTGCCAGCAGGATGGGGGGGGCAGGGACGGCCTACGAGCAGTACTTC. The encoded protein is CASRMGGAGTAYEQYF.

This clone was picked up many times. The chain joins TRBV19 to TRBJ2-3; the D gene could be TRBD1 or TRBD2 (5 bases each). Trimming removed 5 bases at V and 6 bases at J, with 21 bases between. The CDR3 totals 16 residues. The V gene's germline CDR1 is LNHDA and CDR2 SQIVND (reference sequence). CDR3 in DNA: TGTGCCAGTAGTTCAACAGCCGGGACCCCGGTCGATACGCAGTATTTT. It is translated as CASSSTAGTPVDTQYF.

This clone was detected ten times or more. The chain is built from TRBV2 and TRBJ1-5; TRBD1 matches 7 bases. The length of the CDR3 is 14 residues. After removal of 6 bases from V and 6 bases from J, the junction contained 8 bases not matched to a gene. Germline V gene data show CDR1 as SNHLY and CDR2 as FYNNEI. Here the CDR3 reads CASRETGALQPQHF. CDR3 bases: TGTGCCAGCAGGGAAACAGGGGCACTTCAGCCCCAGCATTTT.

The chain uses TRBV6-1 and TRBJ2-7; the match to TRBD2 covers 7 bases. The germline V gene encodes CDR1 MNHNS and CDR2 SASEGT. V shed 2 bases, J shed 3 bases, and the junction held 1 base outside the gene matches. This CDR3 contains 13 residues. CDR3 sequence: CASSEQRGYEQYF. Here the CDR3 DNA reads TGTGCCAGCAGTGAACAGCGGGGCTACGAGCAGTACTTC.

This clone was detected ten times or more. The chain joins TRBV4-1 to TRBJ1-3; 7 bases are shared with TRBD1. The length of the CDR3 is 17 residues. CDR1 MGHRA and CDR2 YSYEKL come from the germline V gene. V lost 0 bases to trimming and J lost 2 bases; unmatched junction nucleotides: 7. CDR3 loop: CASSQDGTTGAGNTIYF. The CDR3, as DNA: TGCGCCAGCAGCCAAGATGGAACAACAGGGGCTGGAAACACCATATATTTT.

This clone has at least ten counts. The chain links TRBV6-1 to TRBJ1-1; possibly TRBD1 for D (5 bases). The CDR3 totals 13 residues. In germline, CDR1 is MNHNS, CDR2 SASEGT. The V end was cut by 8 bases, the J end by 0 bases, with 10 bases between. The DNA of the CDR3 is TGTGCCAGCGGGGGGTTAGTGAACACTGAAGCTTTCTTT. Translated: CASGGLVNTEAFF.

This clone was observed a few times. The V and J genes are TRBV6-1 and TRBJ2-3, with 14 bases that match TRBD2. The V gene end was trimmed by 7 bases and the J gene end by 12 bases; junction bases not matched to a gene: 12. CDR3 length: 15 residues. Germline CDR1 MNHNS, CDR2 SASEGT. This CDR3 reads CASTKGLAGADIQYF. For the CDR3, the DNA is TGTGCCAGCACTAAGGGACTAGCGGGAGCAGATATTCAGTATTTT.

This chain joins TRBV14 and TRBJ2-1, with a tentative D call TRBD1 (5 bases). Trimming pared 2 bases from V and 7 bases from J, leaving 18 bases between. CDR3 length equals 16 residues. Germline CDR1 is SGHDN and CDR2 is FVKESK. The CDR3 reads CASSQSYAGLDNEQFF. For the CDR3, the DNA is TGTGCCAGCAGCCAATCGTACGCAGGGTTGGATAATGAGCAGTTCTTC.

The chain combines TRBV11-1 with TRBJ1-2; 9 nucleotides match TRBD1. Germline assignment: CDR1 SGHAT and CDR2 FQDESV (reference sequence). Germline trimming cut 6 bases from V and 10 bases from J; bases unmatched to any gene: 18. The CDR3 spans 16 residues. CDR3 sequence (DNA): TGTGCCAGCAGTCCTGAATCCGGGACAGGGCTAGTTGTCTACACCTTC. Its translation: CASSPESGTGLVVYTF.

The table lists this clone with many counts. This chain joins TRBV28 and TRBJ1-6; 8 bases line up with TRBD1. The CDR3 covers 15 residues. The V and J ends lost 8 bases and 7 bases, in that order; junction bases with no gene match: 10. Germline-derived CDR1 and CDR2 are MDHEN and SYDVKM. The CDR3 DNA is TGTGCCAGCCGATGGAGGGGGACAGGAAATTCACCCCTCCACTTT. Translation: CASRWRGTGNSPLHF.

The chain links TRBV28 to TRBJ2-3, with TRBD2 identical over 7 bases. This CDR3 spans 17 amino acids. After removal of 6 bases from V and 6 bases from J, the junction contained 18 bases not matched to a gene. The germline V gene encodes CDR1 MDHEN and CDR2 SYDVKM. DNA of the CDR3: TGTGCCAGCAGACCGGAGGTCCTAGTGGGAGGGGCGGATACGCAGTATTTT. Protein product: CASRPEVLVGGADTQYF.

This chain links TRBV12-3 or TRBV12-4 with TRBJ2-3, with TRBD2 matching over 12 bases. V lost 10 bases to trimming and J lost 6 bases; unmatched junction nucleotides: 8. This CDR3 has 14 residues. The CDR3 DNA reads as TGTGCCACCCAAGAGACTAGCGGGAGCGATACGCAGTATTTT. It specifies CATQETSGSDTQYF.

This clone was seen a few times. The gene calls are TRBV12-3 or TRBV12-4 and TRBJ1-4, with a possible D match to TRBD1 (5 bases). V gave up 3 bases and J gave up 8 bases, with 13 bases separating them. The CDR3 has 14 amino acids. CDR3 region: CASSLSRVGEKLFF. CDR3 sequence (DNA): TGTGCCAGCAGTTTGAGCAGGGTGGGAGAAAAACTGTTTTTT.

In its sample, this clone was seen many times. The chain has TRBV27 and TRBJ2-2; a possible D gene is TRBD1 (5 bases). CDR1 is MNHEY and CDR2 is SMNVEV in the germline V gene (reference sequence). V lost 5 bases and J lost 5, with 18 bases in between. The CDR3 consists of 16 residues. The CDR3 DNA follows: TGTGCCAGCAGTCCGCCAGGGATAGCAGCAACCGGGGAGCTGTTTTTT. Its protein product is CASSPPGIAATGELFF.